These 31 T cell receptor beta chains were all obtained from the same sample, sequenced in a study of control samples from healthy donors and cancer patients (TCRdb year 2020). The library was obtained by the immunoSEQ multiplex PCR assay. TCRdb re-hosts the immuneACCESS table, in-frame sequences only. Its copies lack some clones; in the studies checked, an unresolved V gene accounts for under half of them, and the cause for the rest is not known. This sample is represented by about 30,000 clones; 65% to 90% of them were singletons. The ten largest account for 6.5% to 8% of the sample. Specimen: PBMCs. The source is a woman aged 60-75 years with head and neck cancer.

This clone has a handful of counts. This chain connects TRBV10-1 to TRBJ1-2; D unresolved. Germline CDR1 and CDR2: WNHNN and SYGVQD (reference sequence). With 2 bases removed from V and 8 bases from J, the gap between germline ends came to 9 bases. The CDR3 has 12 residues. In nucleotides, the CDR3 is TGCGCCAGCAGTGAGGACGTGGGAGGCTACACCTTC. This gives the protein CASSEDVGGYTF.

This chain joins TRBV24-1 and TRBJ1-1; D possibly corresponds to TRBD1 (6 bases). Looked up from germline, CDR1 is KGHDR and CDR2 is SFDVKD. The V gene lost 3 bases and the J gene lost 0 bases, with 22 bases spanning the gap. This CDR3 contains 19 residues. In DNA form, the CDR3 reads TGTGCCACCAGTGATAGACAGGTGTTTGGGTATCGATTGAACACTGAAGCTTTCTTT. The encoded protein is CATSDRQVFGYRLNTEAFF.

The chain uses TRBV7-6 and TRBJ1-2, with D tentatively TRBD1 (5 bases). The ends were cut back, 3 bases at V and 4 bases at J, with 15 bases in the middle. CDR3 length: 15 amino acids. The germline gives CDR1 SGHVS, CDR2 FNYEAQ. CDR3 in DNA: TGTGCCAGCAGCTTGGACATCTCTTCTCGCTATGGCTACACCTTC. It is translated as CASSLDISSRYGYTF.

The V gene is TRBV27, the J gene TRBJ1-5; weak D call: TRBD1 (6 bases). The CDR3 extends over 14 amino acids. Trimming cost V 9 bases and J 3 bases, with 15 bases left between them. Per the germline V gene, CDR1 is MNHEY and CDR2 is SMNVEV (reference sequence). CDR3 amino acids: CASKSGQLNQPQHF. In DNA form, the CDR3 reads TGTGCCAGTAAATCTGGACAGCTCAATCAGCCCCAGCATTTT.

The chain carries TRBV5-1 and TRBJ2-3; possibly TRBD2 for D (5 bases). Germline V gene sequence: CDR1 SGHRS, CDR2 YFSETQ. This CDR3 contains 15 residues. V shed 4 bases and J shed 4 bases, with 16 bases lying between them. CDR3 amino acids: CASSAGTRFPDTQYF. The CDR3, as DNA: TGCGCCAGCAGCGCGGGCACGAGGTTTCCAGATACGCAGTATTTT.

This chain links TRBV9 with TRBJ2-3; D not resolved. The length of the CDR3 is 16 residues. Trimming took off 0 bases at V and 0 bases at J, with 11 bases between the two ends. Germline V lookup: CDR1 SGDLS, CDR2 YYNGEE. In DNA, the CDR3 is TGTGCCAGCAGCGTAGGGGCAGCACCTAGCACAGATACGCAGTATTTT. Residues: CASSVGAAPSTDTQYF.

This clone rates as medium-sized. V gene TRBV4-1 combines with J gene TRBJ2-1, with 9 bases lining up with TRBD1. This CDR3 is built from 13 residues. Germline CDR1 MGHRA, CDR2 YSYEKL. V shed 7 bases, J shed 6 bases, and the junction held 4 bases outside the gene matches. The CDR3 DNA reads as TGCGCCAGCACGGGACAGGGTTTCAATGAGCAGTTCTTC. Protein: CASTGQGFNEQFF.

The chain uses TRBV5-4 and TRBJ2-5; D remains ambiguous. Deletions cut 4 bases from V and 5 bases from J, with 12 bases between. Germline assignment: CDR1 SGHNT and CDR2 YYREEE (reference sequence). CDR3 length equals 13 residues. The CDR3 is CASSRPTEETQYF. The CDR3 DNA sequence: TGTGCCAGCAGCCGCCCGACTGAGGAGACCCAGTACTTC.

This chain joins TRBV11-2 and TRBJ2-1; 8 bases map to TRBD2. Per germline, CDR1 SGHAT and CDR2 FQNNGV. With 5 bases clipped from V and 3 bases from J, the junction kept 12 bases outside the gene matches. This CDR3 spans 17 amino acids. The CDR3 loop reads CASSLLLLAGSYNEQFF. The CDR3 nucleotides read TGTGCCAGCAGCCTACTCCTATTAGCGGGGAGCTACAATGAGCAGTTCTTC.

The rearrangement joins TRBV5-1 to TRBJ2-5, with D perhaps TRBD2 (5 bases). CDR3 length: 12 residues. Germline CDR1 SGHRS, CDR2 YFSETQ. V was trimmed by 9 bases and J by 0 bases, leaving 9 bases between them. The CDR3 protein is CATSEDQETQYF. In DNA form, the CDR3 reads TGCGCCACCTCGGAGGACCAAGAGACCCAGTACTTC. The variable domain in full, with the rest retrieved from reference TRBV5-1 and TRBJ2-5, is KAGVTQTPRYLIKTRGQQVTLSCSPISGHRSVSWYQQTPGQGLQFLFEYFSETQRNKGNFPGRFSGRQFSNSRSEMNVSTLELGDSALYLCATSEDQETQYFGPGTRLLVL.

The chain carries TRBV11-3 and TRBJ2-3; 10 positions agree with TRBD2. This CDR3 has 15 residues. Losses at the gene ends were 5 bases for V and 4 bases for J; bases not matched to a gene: 6. Germline CDR1 reads SGHNT; CDR2 reads YENEEA. This CDR3 is CASSLGSGGADTQYF. The CDR3 region has the DNA TGTGCCAGCAGCCTAGGAAGCGGGGGGGCAGATACGCAGTATTTT.

The rearrangement links TRBV6-2 or TRBV6-3 to TRBJ2-7, with D possibly matching TRBD2 (5 bases). Germline values: CDR1 MNHEY, CDR2 SVGEGT. CDR3 length: 15 amino acids. Trimming took off 2 bases at V and 2 bases at J, with 13 bases between the two ends. The CDR3 nucleotides read TGTGCCAGCAGTTACGGAGGTTTTCAAACCTACGAGCAGTACTTC. Translated, it gives CASSYGGFQTYEQYF.

With regard to this clone: The same CDR3 is also encoded by other DNA sequences in this sample. The chain is built from TRBV7-2 and TRBJ2-7; maybe TRBD1 (6 bases). Germline loops: CDR1 SGHTA, CDR2 FQGNSA. The CDR3 totals 13 residues. The germline V and J ends were trimmed by 2 bases and 4 bases, with 9 bases remaining between them. The CDR3 coding sequence is TGTGCCAGCAGCTTATACAGGGCGTACGAGCAGTACTTC. Encoded protein: CASSLYRAYEQYF.

The chain is built from TRBV15 and TRBJ2-5; no reliable D call. Germline assignment: CDR1 LNHNV and CDR2 YYDKDF (reference sequence). Trimming took off 4 bases at V and 3 bases at J, with 6 bases between the two ends. The CDR3 length is 12 residues. The CDR3 is CATSILEETQYF. The CDR3 region has the DNA TGTGCCACCAGCATTCTGGAAGAGACCCAGTACTTC.

V and J are TRBV29-1 and TRBJ2-7, with 12 bases lining up with TRBD2. Germline V CDR1 and CDR2: SQVTM, ANQGSEA. The CDR3 covers 19 residues. Trimming cost V 3 bases and J 6 bases; bases outside gene matches: 21. The CDR3 sequence: CSVDGIGLAGGPHPSEQYF. For the CDR3, the DNA is TGCAGCGTTGATGGAATAGGTCTAGCGGGGGGGCCTCATCCCTCCGAGCAGTACTTC.

The rearrangement joins TRBV6-5 to TRBJ2-7, with 10 bases aligning to TRBD1. J was trimmed by 2 bases and V by 5 bases; bases with no gene match: 6. Germline loops: CDR1 MNHEY, CDR2 SVGAGI. The CDR3 is 15 amino acids. CDR3 amino acids: CASSRDRGGTYEQYF. CDR3 bases: TGTGCCAGCAGTAGGGACAGGGGAGGGACCTACGAGCAGTACTTC.

This clone was counted once. The chain recombines TRBV5-4 with TRBJ1-2; 7 bases map to TRBD1. V was clipped by 0 bases and J by 5 bases; unmatched bases: 7. Germline V gene sequence: CDR1 SGHNT, CDR2 YYREEE (reference sequence). The CDR3 consists of 15 residues. CDR3 sequence: CASSLVGQARYGYTF. CDR3 DNA sequence: TGTGCCAGCAGCTTGGTTGGACAGGCTCGATATGGCTACACCTTC.

V usage is TRBV6-1 and J usage is TRBJ2-4, with D possibly being TRBD2 (5 bases). CDR3 length: 16 residues. Trimming removed 2 bases from V and 0 bases from J, with 11 bases in between. Germline V lookup: CDR1 MNHNS, CDR2 SASEGT. CDR3 nucleotides: TGTGCCAGCAGTGAATGGGTGGCGGGAGCCAAAAACATTCAGTACTTC. Its translation: CASSEWVAGAKNIQYF.

This sequence joins TRBV3-1 (or the pseudogene TRBV3-2) and TRBJ2-1, with D maybe TRBD2 (5 bases). The CDR3 has 14 residues. Trimming took off 0 bases at V and 9 bases at J, with 12 bases between the two ends. CDR1 is LGHDT, CDR2 YNNKEL, per germline (reference sequence). CDR3 coding DNA: TGTGCCAGCAGCCAAGAACCGGGGTTTAGTGAGCAGTTCTTC. Residues: CASSQEPGFSEQFF.

Concerning this clone itself: Sequence at one end of the junction differs from germline and may be a read error. The chain recombines TRBV30 with TRBJ2-2; D ambiguous. This CDR3 contains 14 residues. Germline CDR1 reads GTSNPN; CDR2 reads SVGIG (reference sequence). The CDR3 DNA sequence: TGTGCTTGGAAATCAGATTCGAACACCGGGGAGCTGTTTTTT. This translates into CAWKSDSNTGELFF.

The V gene is TRBV7-6, the J gene TRBJ2-5, with D unresolved. The CDR3 consists of 15 residues. CDR1 and CDR2 from the germline V gene are SGHVS and FNYEAQ. The germline V and J ends were trimmed by 1 base and 5 bases, with 14 bases remaining between them. The CDR3 protein is CASSLGLSGMETQYF. In nucleotides, the CDR3 is TGTGCCAGCAGCTTAGGGTTGTCTGGAATGGAGACCCAGTACTTC.

This clone was seen a few times. The chain combines TRBV7-2 with TRBJ2-5; D may be TRBD1 (5 bases). The CDR3 has 14 amino acids. Looked up from germline, CDR1 is SGHTA and CDR2 is FQGNSA. V lost 5 bases and J 8 bases, leaving 18 bases between the germline ends. In DNA form, the CDR3 reads TGTGCCAGCAGCCCACAGGCCCAACACCCAACCCAGTACTTC. It translates to CASSPQAQHPTQYF.

The V call is TRBV7-3, the J call TRBJ1-5, with unresolved D. Trimming stripped 1 base from V and 4 bases from J, with 11 bases between. Germline lookup yields CDR1 SGHTA and CDR2 FQGTGA. There are 15 residues in the CDR3. CDR3 region: CASSLNARSNQPQHF. CDR3 coding DNA: TGTGCCAGCAGCTTAAACGCGCGAAGTAATCAGCCCCAGCATTTT.

In DNA, the CDR3 is TGTGCCAGCAGCCTCGGACTAGCGGGAACTACCTACGAGCAGTACTTC. Protein sequence: CASSLGLAGTTYEQYF. The chain combines TRBV5-5 with TRBJ2-7; 12 positions match TRBD2. Germline CDR1 reads SGHKS; CDR2 reads YYEKEE (reference sequence). V was pared by 4 bases and J by 2 bases, with 7 bases of the junction left unmatched. The CDR3 is 16 amino acids.

The chain links TRBV21-1 to TRBJ2-3; the table's D call, TRBD1, has no DNA check behind it. TRBV21-1 corresponds to a pseudogene. The CDR3 runs to 15 residues. The CDR3 region has the DNA TGTGCCAGCCCAGGACAGTCAAAGCTCACAGATACGCAGTATTTT. Translated, it gives CASPGQSKLTDTQYF.

The chain employs TRBV7-9 and TRBJ2-3, with 13 bases identical to TRBD2. V lost 4 bases to trimming and J lost 4 bases; unmatched junction nucleotides: 2. Germline V lookup: CDR1 SEHNR, CDR2 FQNEAQ (reference sequence). The CDR3 loop spans 15 amino acids. CDR3 bases: TGTGCCAGCAGCTGGACTAGCGGGGGTTCAGATACGCAGTATTTT. It specifies CASSWTSGGSDTQYF. Using reference TRBV7-9 and TRBJ2-3 for the parts outside the CDR3, the full variable domain is DTGVSQNPRHKITKRGQNVTFRCDPISEHNRLYWYRQTLGQGPEFLTYFQNEAQLEKSRLLSDRFSAERPKGSFSTLEIQRTEQGDSAMYLCASSWTSGGSDTQYFGPGTRLTVL.

The genes are TRBV15 and TRBJ2-7; 7 nucleotides agree with TRBD1. V was clipped by 3 bases and J by 3 bases; unmatched bases: 11. The CDR3 length is 16 residues. CDR1 LNHNV and CDR2 YYDKDF come from the germline V gene (reference sequence). Here the CDR3 DNA reads TGTGCCACCAGCAGCCCCTACCAGACAGGGAGCTACGAGCAGTACTTC. Its protein product is CATSSPYQTGSYEQYF.

This chain joins TRBV6-5 and TRBJ2-1; 11 bases match TRBD1. CDR1 is MNHEY and CDR2 is SVGAGI in the germline V gene. V lost 4 bases, J lost 9 bases, and 11 bases stayed unmatched. The CDR3 totals 16 residues. The CDR3 bases are TGTGCCAGCAGTTCCCCTCGGACAGGGGGCTGGGCTGAGCAGTTCTTC. Translated: CASSSPRTGGWAEQFF.

This chain connects TRBV2 to TRBJ2-2; possible D gene TRBD1, 5 bases. The ends were cut back, 7 bases at V and 7 bases at J, with 13 bases in the middle. Germline loops: CDR1 SNHLY, CDR2 FYNNEI. This CDR3 is 13 amino acids long. CDR3 residues: CASIEGAGGELFF. The CDR3 nucleotides are TGTGCCAGCATCGAAGGGGCAGGCGGGGAGCTGTTTTTT. Drawing the rest from reference TRBV2 and TRBJ2-2, the complete variable domain is EPEVTQTPSHQVTQMGQEVILRCVPISNHLYFYWYRQILGQKVEFLVSFYNNEISEKSEIFDDQFSVERPDGSNFTLKIRSTKLEDSAMYFCASIEGAGGELFFGEGSRLTVL.

The DNA of the CDR3 is TGTGCCAGCAGTTCCCTTGGACAGTACTCAAGCTACACCTTC. It encodes CASSSLGQYSSYTF. The chain links TRBV6-2 or TRBV6-3 to TRBJ1-2; tentatively, D is TRBD1 (6 bases). The CDR3 is made up of 14 amino acids. Germline V gene data show CDR1 as MNHEY and CDR2 as SVGEGT. Trimming stripped 4 bases from V and 9 bases from J, with 18 bases between.

This clone was seen a few times. V and J are TRBV2 and TRBJ2-1; 12 nucleotides agree with TRBD2. V shed 8 bases and J 5 bases; nucleotides not matched to a gene: 4. The CDR3 loop spans 14 amino acids. Germline V gene sequence: CDR1 SNHLY, CDR2 FYNNEI. CDR3 sequence reads: CASGRLAGDNEQFF. CDR3 DNA sequence: TGTGCCAGCGGTAGACTAGCGGGAGACAATGAGCAGTTCTTC.